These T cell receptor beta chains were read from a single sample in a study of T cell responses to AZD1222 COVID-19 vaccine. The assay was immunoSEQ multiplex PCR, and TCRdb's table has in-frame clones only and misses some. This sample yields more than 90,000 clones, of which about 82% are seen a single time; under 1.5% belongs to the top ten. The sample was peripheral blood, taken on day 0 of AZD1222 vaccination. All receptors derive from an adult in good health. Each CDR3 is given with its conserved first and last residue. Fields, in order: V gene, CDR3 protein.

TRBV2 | CASSYDRGANTF
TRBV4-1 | CASSQAREGPEAFF
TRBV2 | CASTEMGLAQTQYF
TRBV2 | CASSDPADTSYGYTF
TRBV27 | CASSPLASGLYNEQFF
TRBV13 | CASSSHQIPYNEQFF
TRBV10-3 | CAISPLGENTEAFF
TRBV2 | CASSRTARTDTQYF
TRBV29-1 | CSVNRGGDGSLGGYTF
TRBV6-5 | CASSYSGRLVTF
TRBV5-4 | CASSHGGGYRYEQYF
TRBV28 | CASSFPGRRASNQPQHF
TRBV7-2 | CASSLGPNSGNTIYF
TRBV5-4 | CASSYDSHSTDTQYF
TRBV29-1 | CSVGQVLNTGELFF
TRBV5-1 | CASSLDGGGNTIYF
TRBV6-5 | CASSPRQDGSHEQYF
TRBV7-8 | CASSLGTTYSNQPQHF
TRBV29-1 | CSVETYRGIYGYTF
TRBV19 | CASSRGLGTANTGELFF
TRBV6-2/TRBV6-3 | CASSLVLDNEQFF
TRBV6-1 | CASSEGGGLGNEKLFF
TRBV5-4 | CASSLKGVDEQYF
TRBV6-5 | CASRGEGEPGELFF
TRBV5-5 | CASSLFLNSYNEQFF
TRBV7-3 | CASSLRSASYNEQFF
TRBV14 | CASSHTRATEAFF
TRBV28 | CASSWRDSPLHF
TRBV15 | CATSTGSNTGELFF
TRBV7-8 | CASSSVQGRGQPQHF
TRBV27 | CASRGVRNTEAFF
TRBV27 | CASSFTAGAEAFF
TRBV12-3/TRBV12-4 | CASTSTSYNEQFF
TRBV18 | CASSSGSEGEAFF
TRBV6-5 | CASSYNAGGGYTQYF
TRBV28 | CASSFPGTDTQYF
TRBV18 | CASSPPGGSAYNEQFF
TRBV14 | CASREKGYYNEQFF
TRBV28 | CASSTGNSPLHF
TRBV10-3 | CAISEKRDSGVYGYTF
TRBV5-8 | CASSWQGTGNIQYF
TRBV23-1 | CASRQQLPGLAPRASEQFF
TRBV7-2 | CASRITRGELFF